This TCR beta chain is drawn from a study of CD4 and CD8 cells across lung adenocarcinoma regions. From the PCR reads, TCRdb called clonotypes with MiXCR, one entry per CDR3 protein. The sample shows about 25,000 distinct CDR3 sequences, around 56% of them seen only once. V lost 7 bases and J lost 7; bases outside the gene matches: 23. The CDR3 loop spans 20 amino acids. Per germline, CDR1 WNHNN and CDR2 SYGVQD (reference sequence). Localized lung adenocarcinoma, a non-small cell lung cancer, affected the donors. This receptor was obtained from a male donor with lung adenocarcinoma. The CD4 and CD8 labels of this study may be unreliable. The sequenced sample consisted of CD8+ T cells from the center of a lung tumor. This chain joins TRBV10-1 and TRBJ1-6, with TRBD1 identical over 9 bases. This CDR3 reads CASIDPGTGQGFEGNSPLHF. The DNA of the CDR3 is TGCGCCAGCATTGACCCAGGGACAGGGCAGGGCTTCGAGGGAAATTCACCCCTCCACTTT.